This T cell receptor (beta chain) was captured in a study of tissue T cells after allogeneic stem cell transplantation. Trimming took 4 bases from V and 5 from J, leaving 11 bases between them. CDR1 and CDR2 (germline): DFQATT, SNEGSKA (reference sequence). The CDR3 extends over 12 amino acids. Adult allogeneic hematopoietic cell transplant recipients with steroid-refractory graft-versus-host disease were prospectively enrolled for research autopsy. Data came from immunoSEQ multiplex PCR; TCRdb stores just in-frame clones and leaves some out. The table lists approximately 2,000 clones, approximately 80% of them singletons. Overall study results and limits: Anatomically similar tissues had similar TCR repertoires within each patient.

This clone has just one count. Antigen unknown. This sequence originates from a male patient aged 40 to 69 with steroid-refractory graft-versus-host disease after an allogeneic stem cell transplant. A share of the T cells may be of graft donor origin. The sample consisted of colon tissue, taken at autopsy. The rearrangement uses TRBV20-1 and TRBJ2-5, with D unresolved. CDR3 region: CSATDRPETQYF. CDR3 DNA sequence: TGCAGTGCTACTGACCGACCGGAGACCCAGTACTTC.